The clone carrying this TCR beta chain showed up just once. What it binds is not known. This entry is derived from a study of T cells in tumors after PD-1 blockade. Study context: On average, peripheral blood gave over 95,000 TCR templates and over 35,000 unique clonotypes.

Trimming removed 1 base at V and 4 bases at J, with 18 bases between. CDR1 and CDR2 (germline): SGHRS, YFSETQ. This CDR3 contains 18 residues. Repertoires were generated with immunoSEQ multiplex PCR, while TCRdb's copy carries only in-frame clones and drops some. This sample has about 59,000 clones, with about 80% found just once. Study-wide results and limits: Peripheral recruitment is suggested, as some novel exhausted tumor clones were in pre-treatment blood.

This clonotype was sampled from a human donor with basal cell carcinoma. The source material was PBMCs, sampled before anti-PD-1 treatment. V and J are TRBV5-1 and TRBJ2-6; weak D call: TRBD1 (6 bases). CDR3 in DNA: TGCGCCAGCAGCTTGTTAGTACAGGGCTCTGGAGGGGCCAACGTCCTGACTTTC. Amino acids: CASSLLVQGSGGANVLTF.